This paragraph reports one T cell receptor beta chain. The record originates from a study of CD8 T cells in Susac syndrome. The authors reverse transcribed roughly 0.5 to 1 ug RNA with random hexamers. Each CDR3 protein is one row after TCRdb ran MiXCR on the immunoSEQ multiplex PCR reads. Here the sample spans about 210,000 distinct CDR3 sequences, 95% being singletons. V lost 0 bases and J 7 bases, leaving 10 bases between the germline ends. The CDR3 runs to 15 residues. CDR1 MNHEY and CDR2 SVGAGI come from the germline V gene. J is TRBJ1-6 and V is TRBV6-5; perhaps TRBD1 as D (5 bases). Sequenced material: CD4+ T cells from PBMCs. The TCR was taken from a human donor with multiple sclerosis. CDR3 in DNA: TGTGCCAGCAGTTACTCCAGGGAAACAAATTCACCCCTCCACTTT. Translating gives CASSYSRETNSPLHF.